This TCR beta chain stems from a study of blood T cell repertoires in COVID-19. As handled by the study authors: It was from reference gene primer amplification that nucleated cell counts were estimated. TCRdb's copy holds only in-frame clones and misses some; the assay was immunoSEQ multiplex PCR. Clonal size and the V and J genes are those of that table, whereas D and trimming came from the DNA. The table has around 170,000 clones, less than 90% seen once. The germline CDR1 and CDR2 sequences are LNHNV and YYDKDF (reference sequence). V was clipped by 5 bases and J by 4 bases; unmatched bases: 10. The CDR3 runs 15 residues. Only one count was recorded for this clone.

This TCR derives from a man aged 60 to 75 with acute or convalescent COVID-19. The sample was peripheral blood. The V and J genes are TRBV15 and TRBJ1-2; 7 bases fit TRBD1. The CDR3 spells CATSGFQGDVYGYTF. CDR3 in DNA: TGTGCCACCAGCGGGTTTCAGGGGGACGTCTATGGCTACACCTTC.